This note documents a single T cell receptor (beta chain) sequence. The data belong to a study of blood T cell repertoires in COVID-19. Source study methods: Reference gene primer amplification gave estimated nucleated cell counts. Assay used: immunoSEQ multiplex PCR; TCRdb lists only in-frame clones, some missing. The D gene and trimming were derived from the DNA, and the V and J assignments and clone size from that table. The sample consists of some 300,000 clones, 88% of them appearing once. The V and J ends lost 2 bases and 1 base respectively, with 8 bases between them. The germline CDR1 and CDR2 sequences are GTSNPN and SVGIG (reference sequence). This CDR3 is built from 13 residues.

V gene TRBV30 combines with J gene TRBJ1-1, with D possibly matching TRBD1 (5 bases). Sequenced material: PBMCs or T cells enriched from blood (not recorded which). The clonotype was recovered from a woman aged 55-70 years in a cohort exposed to, infected with or recovered from COVID-19 (not recorded which). The CDR3 coding sequence is TGTGCCTGGAGTCTAGGGGCGAACACTGAAGCTTTCTTT. It yields the protein CAWSLGANTEAFF.